The text below deals with one T cell receptor beta chain. Its antigen is as yet unknown. The data originate from a study of PD-1 blockade in classical Hodgkin lymphoma. Study-wide results and limits: Before treatment, TCR diversity in newly diagnosed patients was reportedly lower than in healthy donors. Among the patients, those starting nivolumab under 1 year after ASCT were excluded. The study found complete responders had baseline diversity similar to newly diagnosed patients.

Time point specified: cycle 4 day 1 (C4D1), after 6 weeks of nivolumab. All the patients suffered relapse after autologous stem cell transplantation, and brentuximab vedotin exposure differed. Best responses included complete response and partial response; otherwise, the best response was progressive disease. Sequencing used immunoSEQ multiplex PCR; TCRdb keeps in-frame clones, though not all of them. The data contain 25,000 to 35,000 clones, roughly 76% of them singletons. The CDR3 is made up of 16 amino acids. Germline values: CDR1 SGHVS, CDR2 FNYEAQ. V trimming: 3 bases; J trimming: 3 bases; junction bases outside the gene matches: 4.

The TCR originated in a human donor with classical Hodgkin lymphoma. This chain links TRBV7-6 with TRBJ2-1; 11 bases agree with TRBD2. Sequenced material: peripheral blood mononuclear cells (PBMCs), taken before the fourth cycle of nivolumab. The chain's CDR3 is CASSFRLAGRYNEQFF. CDR3 DNA: TGTGCCAGCAGCTTTCGACTAGCGGGGCGCTACAATGAGCAGTTCTTC.